The 30 T cell receptor beta chains listed next were all sequenced from one sample in a study of blood T cell repertoires in COVID-19. TCRdb keeps only in-frame clones here, not all; method: immunoSEQ multiplex PCR. The sample shows hundreds of thousands of clones, around 92% of them seen only once. Sequenced sample: peripheral blood. These receptors all come from a man aged 35 to 55 with acute or convalescent COVID-19.

The chain employs TRBV5-1 and TRBJ2-1; 13 positions match TRBD2. Germline values: CDR1 SGHRS, CDR2 YFSETQ. V gave up 4 bases and J gave up 1 base; unmatched junction bases: 5. There are 17 residues in the CDR3. CDR3 in amino acids: CASSPRTSGRSYNEQFF. As DNA, the CDR3 is TGCGCCAGCAGCCCACGGACTAGCGGGAGATCCTACAATGAGCAGTTCTTC.

DNA of the CDR3: TGTGCCAGCAGCCAGGGGGGGCTGGGTCAGCCCCAGCATTTT. Protein sequence: CASSQGGLGQPQHF. The chain is built from TRBV14 and TRBJ1-5; possible D gene TRBD1, 6 bases. With 3 bases removed from V and 6 bases from J, the gap between germline ends came to 12 bases. The germline V gene has CDR1 SGHDN and CDR2 FVKESK. The length of the CDR3 is 14 residues. The full variable domain, rest sourced from reference TRBV14 and TRBJ1-5, is EAGVTQFPSHSVIEKGQTVTLRCDPISGHDNLYWYRRVMGKEIKFLLHFVKESKQDESGMPNNRFLAERTGGTYSTLKVQPAELEDSGVYFCASSQGGLGQPQHFGDGTRLSIL.

The genes are TRBV11-2 and TRBJ2-5; tentatively, D is TRBD1 (5 bases). CDR3 length equals 15 residues. Germline V gene lookup returns CDR1 SGHAT and CDR2 FQNNGV. Trimming took off 6 bases at V and 1 base at J, with 15 bases between the two ends. The CDR3 DNA reads as TGTGCCAGCAGTCGGCCCAGGGTTTTCCAAGAGACCCAGTACTTC. Translated: CASSRPRVFQETQYF.

Of note for this clone: This sample includes further DNA sequences coding for the same CDR3. The rearrangement links TRBV9 to TRBJ2-7; TRBD1 is a possible D gene (5 bases). Trimming left V 4 bases short and J 3 bases short, with 14 bases between. CDR1 SGDLS and CDR2 YYNGEE come from the germline V gene. CDR3 length equals 14 residues. CDR3 in amino acids: CASSPQGSSYEQYF. The CDR3, as DNA: TGTGCCAGCAGCCCCCAGGGATCCAGCTACGAGCAGTACTTC.

The genes are TRBV18 and TRBJ2-1; 11 bases are shared with TRBD1. The germline V gene encodes CDR1 KGHSH and CDR2 LQKENI. V was clipped by 4 bases and J by 4 bases; unmatched bases: 3. The CDR3 is 15 amino acids. The CDR3 loop is CASSQGTGGYNEQFF. DNA for the CDR3: TGTGCCAGCTCACAAGGGACAGGGGGATACAATGAGCAGTTCTTC.

J is TRBJ1-3 and V is TRBV21-1; TRBD1 was called by the table and not checked on the DNA. TRBV21-1 is listed as a pseudogene. This CDR3 contains 16 residues. Here the CDR3 reads CASSKGGGTFGNTIYF. The CDR3 coding sequence is TGTGCCAGCAGCAAAGGAGGTGGGACATTCGGAAACACCATATATTTT.

This clone was seen once. The V call is TRBV28, the J call TRBJ2-4, with 11 positions matching TRBD2. CDR1 and CDR2 (germline): MDHEN, SYDVKM. The junction had 3 bases not matched to a gene; V was cut back by 1 base and J by 1 base. This CDR3 is 17 amino acids long. CDR3 bases: TGTGCCAGCAGTTTATTGGCTAGCGGGGGGGCCAAAAACATTCAGTACTTC. Translating gives CASSLLASGGAKNIQYF. Full variable domain (remainder filled in from reference TRBV28 and TRBJ2-4): DVKVTQSSRYLVKRTGEKVFLECVQDMDHENMFWYRQDPGLGLRLIYFSYDVKMKEKGDIPEGYSVSREKKERFSLILESASTNQTSMYLCASSLLASGGAKNIQYFGAGTRLSVL.

J is TRBJ1-2 and V is TRBV6-6; 8 positions agree with TRBD1. Per germline, CDR1 MNHNY and CDR2 SVGAGI (reference sequence). V shed 4 bases, J shed 6 bases, and the junction held 7 bases outside the gene matches. This CDR3 has 14 amino acids. The CDR3 loop reads CASSFRGQGDGYTF. CDR3 bases: TGTGCCAGCAGTTTCAGGGGGCAGGGTGATGGCTACACCTTC.

This clone was seen only a few times. A junction boundary mismatches the germline segment, possibly from a read error. The rearrangement uses TRBV7-7 and TRBJ2-2, with D possibly matching TRBD2 (6 bases). The CDR3 runs to 15 residues. Germline CDR1 and CDR2: SSHAT and FNYEAQ (reference sequence). In nucleotides, the CDR3 is TGTGCTAGCAGGATCGGGGGACGCGGCACCGGGGAGCTGTTTTTT. Amino acids: CASRIGGRGTGELFF.

This clone was counted only a few times. This chain uses TRBV7-2 with TRBJ1-1, with TRBD1 identical over 7 bases. This CDR3 is built from 14 residues. V trimming: 5 bases; J trimming: 5 bases; junction bases outside the gene matches: 8. CDR1 SGHTA and CDR2 FQGNSA come from the germline V gene. CDR3 sequence: CASSHDRELTEAFF. The CDR3 region has the DNA TGTGCCAGCAGCCACGACAGGGAACTGACTGAAGCTTTCTTT.

V is TRBV28 and J is TRBJ1-2, with D maybe TRBD1 (5 bases). CDR3 size: 14 residues. Trimming left V 6 bases short and J 3 bases short, with 14 bases between. CDR1 MDHEN and CDR2 SYDVKM come from the germline V gene. Here the CDR3 reads CASSPGGGYYGYTF. The CDR3 DNA sequence: TGTGCCAGCAGCCCGGGCGGGGGGTACTATGGCTACACCTTC.

V gene TRBV5-1 combines with J gene TRBJ1-2; 7 nucleotides match TRBD1. The germline gives CDR1 SGHRS, CDR2 YFSETQ. The V gene end was trimmed by 0 bases and the J gene end by 7 bases; junction bases not matched to a gene: 9. The CDR3 contains 15 residues. CDR3 nucleotide sequence: TGCGCCAGCAGCTTGGTAGCGACAGGGCCCTCTGGCTACACCTTC. Its translation: CASSLVATGPSGYTF.

This chain links TRBV24-1 with TRBJ1-5; D possibly corresponds to TRBD1 (6 bases). Trimming took off 9 bases at V and 7 bases at J, with 15 bases between the two ends. Germline CDR1 reads KGHDR; CDR2 reads SFDVKD. The CDR3 sequence is 13 residues long. DNA of the CDR3: TGTGCCACCGCCGGACAGTACAACCAGCCCCAGCATTTT. It yields the protein CATAGQYNQPQHF.

The J gene is TRBJ2-4, the V gene TRBV3-1 (or the pseudogene TRBV3-2), with a weak D call TRBD1 (5 bases). Germline-derived CDR1 and CDR2 are LGHDT and YNNKEL (reference sequence). The CDR3 spans 18 residues. V was pared by 8 bases and J by 0 bases, with 23 bases between. CDR3 protein: CASAYTGETILAKNIQYF. In DNA form, the CDR3 reads TGTGCCAGCGCCTATACAGGAGAAACGATTCTAGCCAAAAACATTCAGTACTTC.

The rearrangement links TRBV9 to TRBJ2-3; D may be TRBD1 (6 bases). The germline V gene has CDR1 SGDLS and CDR2 YYNGEE. V gave up 2 bases and J gave up 6 bases, with 16 bases separating them. This CDR3 has 15 amino acids. This chain's CDR3 is CASSVPTGTADTQYF. Here the CDR3 DNA reads TGTGCCAGCAGCGTTCCCACAGGGACGGCGGATACGCAGTATTTT.

This sequence joins TRBV6-5 and TRBJ1-5; D gene unclear. Germline assignment: CDR1 MNHEY and CDR2 SVGAGI. The V end was cut by 6 bases, the J end by 5 bases, with 11 bases between. CDR3 length: 13 amino acids. CDR3: CASSNRVDQPQHF. CDR3 nucleotide sequence: TGTGCCAGCAGCAACCGGGTAGATCAGCCCCAGCATTTT.

This rearrangement joins TRBV19 to TRBJ2-1; TRBD1 aligns across 8 bases. This CDR3 has 17 residues. J lost 4 bases, V lost 5 bases, and 13 bases had no gene match. Germline V gives CDR1 LNHDA, CDR2 SQIVND (reference sequence). CDR3 in DNA: TGTGCCAGTAGTCCCCGCCAGGGGGCGATCCTTTACAATGAGCAGTTCTTC. This gives the protein CASSPRQGAILYNEQFF.

This chain links TRBV6-2 or TRBV6-3 with TRBJ2-5, with no clear D. Germline CDR1 and CDR2: MNHEY and SVGEGT. Trimming pared 4 bases from V and 5 bases from J, leaving 5 bases between. The CDR3 length is 11 residues. The CDR3 DNA reads TGTGCCAGCAGTTCATTCGAGACCCAGTACTTC. Translated, it gives CASSSFETQYF.

V and J are TRBV19 and TRBJ1-3, with D maybe TRBD1 (6 bases). Germline V gives CDR1 LNHDA, CDR2 SQIVND (reference sequence). The CDR3 contains 16 residues. Between the trimmed V and J ends, which lost 3 bases and 0 bases, there was a span of 12 bases. The CDR3 DNA follows: TGTGCCAGTAGTATTTCAGGGGCCTACTCTGGAAACACCATATATTTT. Amino acids: CASSISGAYSGNTIYF.

The J gene is TRBJ1-5, the V gene TRBV30; D gene ambiguous. The V end was cut by 4 bases, the J end by 7 bases, with 11 bases between. The CDR3 runs 12 residues. In germline, CDR1 is GTSNPN, CDR2 SVGIG (reference sequence). CDR3 loop: CAWNSAGQPQHF. The CDR3 DNA follows: TGTGCCTGGAATTCAGCAGGACAGCCCCAGCATTTT.

The chain recombines TRBV9 with TRBJ2-1; 8 bases align to TRBD2. V shed 4 bases and J 5 bases; nucleotides not matched to a gene: 11. Germline CDR1 SGDLS, CDR2 YYNGEE. There are 16 residues in the CDR3. The CDR3 loop is CASSTAPGTSDNEQFF. The DNA of the CDR3 is TGTGCCAGCAGCACCGCCCCCGGGACTAGTGACAATGAGCAGTTCTTC.

This chain connects TRBV9 to TRBJ1-2; 9 nucleotides line up with TRBD1. The CDR3 is 15 amino acids. Germline values: CDR1 SGDLS, CDR2 YYNGEE. V lost 3 bases and J lost 3; bases outside the gene matches: 6. The CDR3 DNA follows: TGTGCCAGCAGCGCTGGACAGGGGTTCGACTATGGCTACACCTTC. Its protein product is CASSAGQGFDYGYTF. The whole variable domain, filled in from reference TRBV9 and TRBJ1-2, reads DSGVTQTPKHLITATGQRVTLRCSPRSGDLSVYWYQQSLDQGLQFLIQYYNGEERAKGNILERFSAQQFPDLHSELNLSSLELGDSALYFCASSAGQGFDYGYTFGSGTRLTVV.

The chain links TRBV5-4 to TRBJ2-5; 12 nucleotides agree with TRBD1. Germline-derived CDR1 and CDR2 are SGHNT and YYREEE (reference sequence). Trimming removed 3 bases from V and 3 bases from J; junction bases left unmatched: 6. The CDR3 consists of 16 residues. The CDR3 is CASSYTGTGGEETQYF. The CDR3 region has the DNA TGTGCCAGCAGCTACACCGGGACAGGGGGCGAAGAGACCCAGTACTTC.

On this clone: The same CDR3 arises from other DNA sequences in this sample as well. This rearrangement joins TRBV5-5 to TRBJ1-2; no clear D gene. This CDR3 is 12 amino acids long. Per the germline V gene, CDR1 is SGHKS and CDR2 is YYEKEE (reference sequence). V was clipped by 0 bases and J by 3 bases, with 3 bases between them. The CDR3 DNA sequence: TGTGCCAGCAGCTTGGGAGACTATGGCTACACCTTC. This gives the protein CASSLGDYGYTF.

The DNA for the CDR3 is TGTGCCAGCAGCAGAGCTAGCGGTCCCTCCTACGAGCAGTACTTC. Translation: CASSRASGPSYEQYF. The chain joins TRBV7-2 to TRBJ2-7; TRBD2 agrees at 7 bases. Germline V gives CDR1 SGHTA, CDR2 FQGNSA. Trimming took 5 bases from V and 0 from J; bases not matched to a gene: 7. The CDR3 consists of 15 residues.

The CDR3 region is CASSIGTPGETQYF. CDR3 DNA sequence: TGTGCCAGCAGCATCGGGACACCGGGGGAGACCCAGTACTTC. V gene TRBV13 combines with J gene TRBJ2-5, with a possible D match to TRBD1 (6 bases). The CDR3 loop spans 14 amino acids. Deletions cut 5 bases from V and 5 bases from J, with 15 bases between. CDR1 is PRHDT and CDR2 is FYEKMQ in the germline V gene (reference sequence).

The V and J genes are TRBV9 and TRBJ1-6; D possibly corresponds to TRBD1 (5 bases). This CDR3 comprises 15 residues. Germline CDR1 and CDR2: SGDLS and YYNGEE. Trimming stripped 0 bases from V and 5 bases from J, with 9 bases between. The CDR3 bases are TGTGCCAGCAGCGTAGTGGGGGGGGATAATTCACCCCTCCACTTT. Amino acid sequence: CASSVVGGDNSPLHF. Combining the CDR3 with reference TRBV9 and TRBJ1-6 gives the whole variable domain DSGVTQTPKHLITATGQRVTLRCSPRSGDLSVYWYQQSLDQGLQFLIQYYNGEERAKGNILERFSAQQFPDLHSELNLSSLELGDSALYFCASSVVGGDNSPLHFGNGTRLTVT.

V gene TRBV29-1 combines with J gene TRBJ2-7; TRBD1 matches 11 bases. This CDR3 is 13 amino acids long. Trimming took 6 bases from V and 3 from J; bases not matched to a gene: 4. Germline V CDR1 and CDR2: SQVTM, ANQGSEA. The CDR3 region is CSVAGTGGYEQYF. The CDR3 DNA reads as TGCAGCGTGGCCGGGACAGGGGGCTACGAGCAGTACTTC.

The gene calls are TRBV27 and TRBJ1-5; tentative D call: TRBD1 (6 bases). With 5 bases removed from V and 5 bases from J, the gap between germline ends came to 19 bases. The germline CDR1 and CDR2 sequences are MNHEY and SMNVEV (reference sequence). This CDR3 region has 16 residues. CDR3 amino acids: CASSVWGGRRDQPQHF. The CDR3 DNA reads as TGTGCCAGCAGTGTATGGGGGGGCAGGAGAGATCAGCCCCAGCATTTT.

The chain links TRBV10-3 to TRBJ2-2; maybe TRBD2 (6 bases). V dropped 6 bases and J dropped 1 base, with 18 bases sitting between them. This CDR3 spans 17 amino acids. Germline values: CDR1 ENHRY, CDR2 SYGVKD. CDR3 in amino acids: CAISSSLGRENTGELFF. The CDR3 bases are TGTGCCATCAGCTCCAGTTTGGGGCGGGAGAACACCGGGGAGCTGTTTTTT.